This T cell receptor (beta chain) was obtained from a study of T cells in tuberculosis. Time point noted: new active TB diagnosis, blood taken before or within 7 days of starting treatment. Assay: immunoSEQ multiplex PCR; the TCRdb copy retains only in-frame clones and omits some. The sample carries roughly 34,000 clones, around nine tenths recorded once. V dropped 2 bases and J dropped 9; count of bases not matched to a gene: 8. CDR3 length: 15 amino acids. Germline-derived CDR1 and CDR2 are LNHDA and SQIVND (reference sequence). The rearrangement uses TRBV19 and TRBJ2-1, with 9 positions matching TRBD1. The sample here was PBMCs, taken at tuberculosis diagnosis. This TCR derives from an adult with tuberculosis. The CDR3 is CASSIFSGQGSEQFF. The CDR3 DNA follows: TGTGCCAGTAGTATATTCTCCGGACAGGGGAGTGAGCAGTTCTTC.